The 19 T cell receptor beta chains in this list originate from one sample, sequenced in a study of cytomegalovirus exposure and HLA in healthy donors (dated by TCRdb to the late 2010s). Library preparation was by the immunoSEQ multiplex PCR assay. The multiplex PCR relied on a mix of 60 forward primers for TCR Vbeta segments and 13 reverse primers for TCR Jbeta segments. The table was pulled from immuneACCESS by TCRdb, which kept in-frame rearrangements only. Such tables lose some clones; where checked, under half of the loss comes from unresolved V genes, and the rest has no known cause. Recorded for this sample are approximately 190,000 clones; about 80% of them occurred a single time. Approximately 3.6% of the sample goes to the ten largest clones. Sequenced sample: PBMCs. The receptors shown here come from a man aged 35 to 55 in good health and CMV-seropositive.

This clone was detected once. The CDR3, as DNA: TGTGCCAGCAGCCAACCAAAAACAGGGGATCATGGCTACACCTTC. It encodes CASSQPKTGDHGYTF. The chain employs TRBV4-2 and TRBJ1-2, with 7 bases that match TRBD1. V gave up 2 bases and J gave up 6 bases; unmatched junction bases: 9. Germline CDR1 LGHNA, CDR2 YNFKEQ. This CDR3 spans 15 amino acids.

J is TRBJ1-1 and V is TRBV28; TRBD1 aligns across 9 bases. Germline CDR1 reads MDHEN; CDR2 reads SYDVKM. The V and J ends lost 7 bases and 5 bases, in that order; junction bases with no gene match: 11. The CDR3 is made up of 15 amino acids. CDR3 in amino acids: CASNPQGASRTEAFF. The CDR3 nucleotides read TGTGCCAGCAACCCACAGGGGGCCAGTCGGACTGAAGCTTTCTTT.

The rearrangement uses TRBV18 and TRBJ2-7; TRBD1 matches 10 bases. There are 14 residues in the CDR3. Germline CDR1 KGHSH, CDR2 LQKENI. V was clipped by 5 bases and J by 2 bases; unmatched bases: 3. Written as DNA, the CDR3 is TGTGCCAGCTCATCTGGACAGGGGGCCTACGAGCAGTACTTC. It specifies CASSSGQGAYEQYF.

This chain uses TRBV7-8 with TRBJ2-3, with 10 bases identical to TRBD1. This CDR3 is 15 amino acids long. The germline V gene encodes CDR1 SGHVS and CDR2 FQNEAQ. J lost 3 bases, V lost 5 bases, and 5 bases had no gene match. The CDR3 region has the DNA TGTGCCAGCAGCCCTCGGGACAGGGGTACAGATACGCAGTATTTT. Amino acid sequence: CASSPRDRGTDTQYF.

Comments on this clone: Sequence at one end of the junction differs from germline and may be a read error. The J gene is TRBJ2-5, the V gene TRBV7-9, with TRBD2 matching 8 bases. CDR1 and CDR2 from the germline V gene are SEHNR and FQNEAQ (reference sequence). There are 16 residues in the CDR3. This CDR3 reads CSSRWPGRGIQETQYF. The CDR3 DNA is TGTTCCAGCAGGTGGCCCGGGAGGGGCATCCAAGAGACCCAGTACTTC.

V usage is TRBV18 and J usage is TRBJ2-7; 9 positions agree with TRBD1. The junction had 8 bases not matched to a gene; V was cut back by 6 bases and J by 5 bases. The CDR3 loop spans 14 amino acids. Germline V gene sequence: CDR1 KGHSH, CDR2 LQKENI. This CDR3 reads CASSPTGGFDEQYF. CDR3 nucleotide sequence: TGTGCCAGCTCGCCTACAGGGGGCTTCGACGAGCAGTACTTC.

This chain connects TRBV15 to TRBJ2-3; 8 nucleotides line up with TRBD1. Germline V gene lookup returns CDR1 LNHNV and CDR2 YYDKDF (reference sequence). After removal of 0 bases from V and 1 base from J, the junction contained 3 bases not matched to a gene. The CDR3 contains 16 residues. The CDR3 bases are TGTGCCACCAGCAGAGATCCACAGGGGGGCACAGATACGCAGTATTTT. As protein: CATSRDPQGGTDTQYF.

Of note for this clone: An end of the junction does not agree with germline; a read error may underlie this. The chain is built from TRBV27 and TRBJ2-7; possible D gene TRBD1, 5 bases. The germline V gene has CDR1 MNHEY and CDR2 SMNVEV (reference sequence). The CDR3 totals 11 residues. The CDR3: CASSPGYERYF. The CDR3 DNA reads TGTGCCAGCAGTCCAGGGTACGAGCGGTACTTC.

This clone has a single count. V is TRBV2 and J is TRBJ2-7; 9 nucleotides align to TRBD1. V lost 6 bases and J lost 0; bases outside the gene matches: 9. Per the germline V gene, CDR1 is SNHLY and CDR2 is FYNNEI. This CDR3 region has 16 residues. Here the CDR3 DNA reads TGTGCCAGCAGCCGTGCGCCGGGACAGGGCTCCTACGAGCAGTACTTC. Its translation is CASSRAPGQGSYEQYF.

V is TRBV15 and J is TRBJ2-5; TRBD2 aligns across 7 bases. Germline V gene sequence: CDR1 LNHNV, CDR2 YYDKDF (reference sequence). V lost 4 bases to trimming and J lost 3 bases; unmatched junction nucleotides: 5. This CDR3 is built from 14 residues. The CDR3 DNA follows: TGTGCCACCAGCATGGAACGGGGGGAAGAGACCCAGTACTTC. It translates to CATSMERGEETQYF. The whole variable domain, filled in from reference TRBV15 and TRBJ2-5, reads DAMVIQNPRYQVTQFGKPVTLSCSQTLNHNVMYWYQQKSSQAPKLLFHYYDKDFNNEADTPDNFQSRRPNTSFCFLDIRSPGLGDTAMYLCATSMERGEETQYFGPGTRLLVL.

The chain employs TRBV18 and TRBJ2-7; 8 nucleotides line up with TRBD2. This CDR3 is 15 amino acids long. J gave up 2 bases and V 2 bases, and 5 bases lay outside the gene matches. Germline V CDR1 and CDR2: KGHSH, LQKENI. The CDR3 region is CASSPNPGLAYEQYF. In DNA form, the CDR3 reads TGTGCCAGCTCACCAAACCCGGGACTAGCCTACGAGCAGTACTTC.

The CDR3 protein is CAISLGRGDEQYF. DNA for the CDR3: TGTGCCATCAGTTTGGGTCGGGGAGACGAGCAGTACTTC. The V call is TRBV10-3, the J call TRBJ2-5; weak D call: TRBD2 (5 bases). The assigned J gene may be wrong: the sequence end matches TRBJ2-7 better. The CDR3 has 13 amino acids. CDR1 is ENHRY and CDR2 is SYGVKD in the germline V gene.

This clone turned up a few times. The chain employs TRBV2 and TRBJ2-2; 13 bases are shared with TRBD2. Unmatched junction bases numbered 3, after V lost 6 bases and J lost 5 bases. This CDR3 has 15 amino acids. Germline lookup yields CDR1 SNHLY and CDR2 FYNNEI. This chain's CDR3 is CASRGTSGNTGELFF. The CDR3 region has the DNA TGTGCCAGCAGGGGGACTAGCGGGAATACCGGGGAGCTGTTTTTT.

Remarks on this clone: One junction end disagrees with the germline gene, perhaps due to a read error. The V call is TRBV19, the J call TRBJ1-1, with 9 bases aligning to TRBD1. The CDR3 is made up of 13 amino acids. The V gene's germline CDR1 is LNHDA and CDR2 SQIVND (reference sequence). The CDR3 loop is CASNRGLKTEAFF. In nucleotides, the CDR3 is TGTGCCAGTAACAGGGGGCTGAAAACTGAAGCTTTCTTT.

The chain recombines TRBV5-1 with TRBJ2-7, with a tentative D call TRBD2 (5 bases). Trimming left V 4 bases short and J 3 bases short, with 11 bases between. CDR1 and CDR2 (germline): SGHRS, YFSETQ. This CDR3 comprises 13 residues. CDR3 in amino acids: CASSGSRLYEQYF. The DNA of the CDR3 is TGCGCCAGCAGCGGGAGTCGGCTCTACGAGCAGTACTTC.

The chain employs TRBV9 and TRBJ1-2; tentatively, D is TRBD1 (5 bases). CDR1 and CDR2 from the germline V gene are SGDLS and YYNGEE. Trimming left V 4 bases short and J 2 bases short, with 18 bases between. This CDR3 comprises 16 residues. CDR3 residues: CASSSGGAGLNYGYTF. The CDR3 region has the DNA TGTGCCAGCAGCTCCGGGGGTGCGGGGCTCAACTATGGCTACACCTTC.

This clone was detected once. This chain joins TRBV28 and TRBJ2-7, with 9 nucleotides matching TRBD1. The V gene end was trimmed by 6 bases and the J gene end by 5 bases; junction bases not matched to a gene: 14. The germline V gene has CDR1 MDHEN and CDR2 SYDVKM. This CDR3 contains 16 residues. The CDR3 sequence is CASRGSGTGPLDEQYF. The CDR3 DNA is TGTGCCAGCAGGGGATCCGGGACAGGGCCCTTAGACGAGCAGTACTTC. Drawing the rest from reference TRBV28 and TRBJ2-7, the complete variable domain is DVKVTQSSRYLVKRTGEKVFLECVQDMDHENMFWYRQDPGLGLRLIYFSYDVKMKEKGDIPEGYSVSREKKERFSLILESASTNQTSMYLCASRGSGTGPLDEQYFGPGTRLTVT.

This chain uses TRBV2 with TRBJ1-6; D is ambiguous. The CDR3 sequence is 14 residues long. Per germline, CDR1 SNHLY and CDR2 FYNNEI. V was trimmed by 6 bases and J by 1 base, leaving 7 bases between them. CDR3 sequence reads: CASSPRSYNSPLHF. The CDR3 DNA reads as TGTGCCAGCAGCCCTCGGTCCTATAATTCACCCCTCCACTTT.

The chain recombines TRBV5-4 with TRBJ1-2, with 11 bases matching TRBD1. Germline V CDR1 and CDR2: SGHNT, YYREEE (reference sequence). The V segment lost 4 bases and the J segment 2 bases; nucleotides outside the gene matches: 4. There are 15 residues in the CDR3. CDR3 region: CASSNRDRGNYGYTF. The CDR3 DNA sequence: TGTGCCAGCAGCAACCGGGACAGGGGGAACTATGGCTACACCTTC. The variable domain in full, with the rest retrieved from reference TRBV5-4 and TRBJ1-2, is ETGVTQSPTHLIKTRGQQVTLRCSSQSGHNTVSWYQQALGQGPQFIFQYYREEENGRGNFPPRFSGLQFPNYSSELNVNALELDDSALYLCASSNRDRGNYGYTFGSGTRLTVV.